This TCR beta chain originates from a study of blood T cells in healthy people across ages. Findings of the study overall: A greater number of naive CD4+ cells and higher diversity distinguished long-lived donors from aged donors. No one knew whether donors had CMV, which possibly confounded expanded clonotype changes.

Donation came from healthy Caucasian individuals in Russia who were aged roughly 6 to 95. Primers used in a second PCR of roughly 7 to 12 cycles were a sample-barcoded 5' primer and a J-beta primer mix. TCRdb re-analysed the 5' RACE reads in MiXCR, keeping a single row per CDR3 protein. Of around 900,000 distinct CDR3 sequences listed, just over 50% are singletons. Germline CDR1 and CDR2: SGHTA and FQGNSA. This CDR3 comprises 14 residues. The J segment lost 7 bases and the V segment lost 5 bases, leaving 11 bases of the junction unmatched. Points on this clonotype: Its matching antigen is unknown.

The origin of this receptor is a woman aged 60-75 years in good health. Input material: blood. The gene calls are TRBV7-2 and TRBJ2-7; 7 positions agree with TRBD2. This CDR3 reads CASSPLAAVGEQYF. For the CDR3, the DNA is TGTGCCAGCAGCCCTCTAGCGGCTGTGGGGGAGCAGTACTTC.